The next 30 T cell receptor beta chains were all read from a single sample in a study of cytomegalovirus exposure and HLA in healthy donors. The PCR made use of 60 Vbeta and 13 Jbeta primers. TCRdb keeps only in-frame clones here, not all; method: immunoSEQ multiplex PCR. Seen here are about 170,000 clones, 70% to 90% observed once, and the top ten hold approximately 2.5%. Material: PBMCs. Every receptor here comes from a man aged 25 to 45 in good health and CMV-seropositive.

The CDR3 DNA follows: TGTGCCAGCAGCTTAAACTACTTAGATACGCAGTATTTT. It yields the protein CASSLNYLDTQYF. The V call is TRBV7-2, the J call TRBJ2-3, with D uncertain. CDR3 length: 13 residues. The V and J ends lost 2 bases and 5 bases respectively, with 8 bases between them. Germline assignment: CDR1 SGHTA and CDR2 FQGNSA.

The CDR3 DNA is TGTGCCAGCAGCTTAACACAGGGAGGGAGCAATCAGCCCCAGCATTTT. Translation gives CASSLTQGGSNQPQHF. J is TRBJ1-5 and V is TRBV7-9; possibly TRBD1 for D (6 bases). Germline V gene sequence: CDR1 SEHNR, CDR2 FQNEAQ (reference sequence). V was trimmed by 2 bases and J by 1 base, leaving 12 bases between them. This CDR3 is built from 16 residues.

The chain links TRBV27 to TRBJ2-1; TRBD2 matches 7 bases. The V and J ends lost 6 bases and 0 bases, in that order; junction bases with no gene match: 2. There are 14 residues in the CDR3. CDR1 and CDR2 (germline): MNHEY, SMNVEV (reference sequence). The CDR3: CASSERGSYNEQFF. CDR3 DNA: TGTGCCAGCAGCGAGCGGGGCTCCTACAATGAGCAGTTCTTC.

V gene TRBV9 combines with J gene TRBJ2-2; possible D gene TRBD2, 5 bases. CDR1 SGDLS and CDR2 YYNGEE come from the germline V gene. The V and J ends lost 4 bases and 4 bases respectively, with 17 bases between them. The CDR3 has 16 amino acids. CDR3 sequence reads: CASSTRGLEGTGELFF. DNA of the CDR3: TGTGCCAGCAGCACGAGAGGGCTAGAAGGCACCGGGGAGCTGTTTTTT.

The chain combines TRBV7-2 with TRBJ2-3; 9 positions agree with TRBD1. V trimming: 5 bases; J trimming: 4 bases; junction bases outside the gene matches: 16. This CDR3 is 18 amino acids long. Germline values: CDR1 SGHTA, CDR2 FQGNSA. CDR3 amino acids: CASSHRPGQGPLADTQYF. The CDR3 DNA reads TGTGCCAGCAGCCACCGACCGGGACAGGGCCCATTGGCAGATACGCAGTATTTT.

The chain links TRBV4-2 to TRBJ2-7; 16 positions agree with TRBD2. Per germline, CDR1 LGHNA and CDR2 YNFKEQ. This CDR3 is 17 amino acids long. The V and J ends lost 4 bases and 6 bases, in that order; junction bases with no gene match: 9. CDR3: CASSPRGTSGREGEQYF. In nucleotides, the CDR3 is TGTGCCAGCAGCCCGCGGGGGACTAGCGGGAGGGAGGGCGAGCAGTACTTC.

Of note for this clone: The junction departs from the called germline gene at one end, perhaps through a read error. The chain employs TRBV7-9 and TRBJ1-2, with 8 nucleotides matching TRBD1. This CDR3 has 15 residues. CDR1 is SEHNR and CDR2 is FQNEAQ in the germline V gene (reference sequence). The CDR3 loop reads CSSSLWDRQNYGYTF. DNA for the CDR3: TGTTCCAGCAGCTTATGGGACAGGCAAAACTATGGCTACACCTTC.

The CDR3 DNA reads TGTGCCAGTAGAGCCTCGGACAGGGGGCAGTATCAGCCCCAGCATTTT. It specifies CASRASDRGQYQPQHF. The genes are TRBV19 and TRBJ1-5; 11 positions match TRBD1. V trimming: 6 bases; J trimming: 5 bases; junction bases outside the gene matches: 9. The CDR3 runs 16 residues. In germline, CDR1 is LNHDA, CDR2 SQIVND (reference sequence).

In its sample, this clone was seen once. The chain uses TRBV9 and TRBJ2-6; D is perhaps TRBD2 (5 bases). Trimming pared 4 bases from V and 0 bases from J, leaving 11 bases between. Germline values: CDR1 SGDLS, CDR2 YYNGEE. The CDR3 has 16 residues. The CDR3 loop reads CASSSLGSSGANVLTF. CDR3 nucleotides: TGTGCCAGCAGCTCCCTAGGGAGCTCTGGGGCCAACGTCCTGACTTTC.

The V call is TRBV7-3, the J call TRBJ2-1; 7 bases align to TRBD2. The V gene's germline CDR1 is SGHTA and CDR2 FQGTGA. After removal of 2 bases from V and 8 bases from J, the junction contained 9 bases not matched to a gene. This CDR3 is 15 amino acids long. The chain's CDR3 is CASSLGGLRSDEQFF. The DNA for the CDR3 is TGTGCCAGCAGCTTAGGGGGACTACGTAGCGATGAGCAGTTCTTC. Full variable domain (remainder filled in from reference TRBV7-3 and TRBJ2-1): GAGVSQTPSNKVTEKGKYVELRCDPISGHTALYWYRQSLGQGPEFLIYFQGTGAADDSGLPNDRFFAVRPEGSVSTLKIQRTERGDSAVYLCASSLGGLRSDEQFFGPGTRLTVL.

This chain joins TRBV11-3 and TRBJ1-3; D ambiguous. The CDR3 extends over 13 amino acids. V lost 5 bases, J lost 4 bases, and 9 bases lay in between. CDR1 SGHNT and CDR2 YENEEA come from the germline V gene. The CDR3 DNA follows: TGTGCCAGCAGCCTCAGAGGAGGAAACACCATATATTTT. Translation gives CASSLRGGNTIYF.

The chain combines TRBV6-6 with TRBJ2-7; D unclear. Germline lookup yields CDR1 MNHNY and CDR2 SVGAGI (reference sequence). This CDR3 spans 13 amino acids. V was clipped by 1 base and J by 2 bases, with 6 bases between them. The DNA of the CDR3 is TGTGCCAGCAGTTACTATGGAGCCTACGAGCAGTACTTC. Translating gives CASSYYGAYEQYF.

The chain combines TRBV5-1 with TRBJ2-3; TRBD2 matches at 9 bases. The CDR3 is 16 amino acids. The germline gives CDR1 SGHRS, CDR2 YFSETQ. Losses at the gene ends were 4 bases for V and 2 bases for J; bases not matched to a gene: 8. The CDR3 bases are TGCGCCAGCAGCGGAACATTAGCGGGGGTCACAGATACGCAGTATTTT. As protein: CASSGTLAGVTDTQYF. The full variable domain, with the rest looked up from reference TRBV5-1 and TRBJ2-3, is KAGVTQTPRYLIKTRGQQVTLSCSPISGHRSVSWYQQTPGQGLQFLFEYFSETQRNKGNFPGRFSGRQFSNSRSEMNVSTLELGDSALYLCASSGTLAGVTDTQYFGPGTRLTVL.

The V gene is TRBV18, the J gene TRBJ2-7; no clear D. The CDR3 sequence is 13 residues long. V was pared by 6 bases and J by 3 bases, with 12 bases between. Germline values: CDR1 KGHSH, CDR2 LQKENI. CDR3 sequence: CASSPIALYEQYF. DNA for the CDR3: TGTGCCAGCTCCCCTATCGCCCTCTACGAGCAGTACTTC.

This clone was recorded once. CDR3 bases: TGTGCCAGCAGCTTGGACTCCTCAACCGGGGAGCTGTTTTTT. Translation gives CASSLDSSTGELFF. This chain uses TRBV5-8 with TRBJ2-2, with D uncertain. In germline, CDR1 is SGHTS, CDR2 YDEGEE. The CDR3 loop spans 14 amino acids. V lost 0 bases and J 5 bases, leaving 8 bases between the germline ends. Variable domain in full (rest from reference TRBV5-8 and TRBJ2-2): EAGVTQSPTHLIKTRGQQATLRCSPISGHTSVYWYQQALGLGLQFLLWYDEGEERNRGNFPPRFSGRQFPNYSSELNVNALELEDSALYLCASSLDSSTGELFFGEGSRLTVL.

The chain links TRBV30 to TRBJ2-5; 11 bases are shared with TRBD2. The tail of the sequence fits TRBJ2-7 better, so the J call may be wrong. In germline, CDR1 is GTSNPN, CDR2 SVGIG (reference sequence). The CDR3 loop spans 12 amino acids. The chain's CDR3 is CAWSTSGGEQYF. CDR3 coding DNA: TGTGCCTGGAGTACTAGCGGGGGCGAGCAGTACTTC.

The chain recombines TRBV7-9 with TRBJ2-3, with 7 bases fitting TRBD2. The CDR3 runs to 15 residues. Germline values: CDR1 SEHNR, CDR2 FQNEAQ (reference sequence). The J segment lost 2 bases and the V segment lost 0 bases, leaving 2 bases of the junction unmatched. Here the CDR3 reads CASSLATSNTDTQYF. As DNA, the CDR3 is TGTGCCAGCAGCTTAGCGACTAGCAACACAGATACGCAGTATTTT.

The chain uses TRBV27 and TRBJ1-5, with D perhaps matching TRBD1 (5 bases). This CDR3 is built from 13 residues. Germline CDR1 reads MNHEY; CDR2 reads SMNVEV (reference sequence). The V gene lost 3 bases and the J gene lost 4 bases, with 7 bases spanning the gap. The CDR3 region is CASSLAGNQPQHF. The CDR3, as DNA: TGTGCCAGCAGTTTGGCAGGGAATCAGCCCCAGCATTTT.

This rearrangement joins TRBV12-5 to TRBJ2-1, with D possibly matching TRBD2 (6 bases). V lost 6 bases, J lost 6 bases, and 18 bases lay in between. This CDR3 has 15 amino acids. CDR1 LGHNT and CDR2 FRNRAP come from the germline V gene. The CDR3 loop is CASGLGVAASNEQFF. CDR3 DNA sequence: TGTGCTAGTGGCCTTGGCGTAGCGGCGTCCAATGAGCAGTTCTTC.

In this sample, this clone turned up once. This sequence joins TRBV11-3 and TRBJ1-1; D may be TRBD1 (5 bases). This CDR3 comprises 15 residues. Trimming took 6 bases from V and 2 from J, leaving 16 bases between them. Germline values: CDR1 SGHNT, CDR2 YENEEA. CDR3 amino acids: CASSYLTGANTEAFF. As DNA, the CDR3 is TGTGCCAGCAGTTACCTAACAGGCGCTAACACTGAAGCTTTCTTT.

The chain recombines TRBV12-2 with TRBJ2-1; TRBD2 is the table's D call, not checked against the DNA. TRBV12-2 is given as a pseudogene. This CDR3 has 18 residues. CDR3 sequence reads: CASRLASCGLAGINEQFF. Written as DNA, the CDR3 is TGTGCAAGTCGCTTAGCGTCTTGTGGACTAGCGGGGATCAATGAGCAGTTCTTC.

The chain uses TRBV19 and TRBJ2-2; weak D call: TRBD1 (6 bases). Trimming stripped 4 bases from V and 4 bases from J, with 13 bases between. Germline lookup yields CDR1 LNHDA and CDR2 SQIVND (reference sequence). The CDR3 spans 15 residues. CDR3 DNA: TGTGCCAGTAGTACCGCCACCAGGGGCACCGGGGAGCTGTTTTTT. It yields the protein CASSTATRGTGELFF. The full variable domain, in which reference TRBV19 and TRBJ2-2 provide the parts outside the CDR3, is DGGITQSPKYLFRKEGQNVTLSCEQNLNHDAMYWYRQDPGQGLRLIYYSQIVNDFQKGDIAEGYSVSREKKESFPLTVTSAQKNPTAFYLCASSTATRGTGELFFGEGSRLTVL.

The chain has TRBV30 and TRBJ1-2; D unclear. V shed 0 bases and J shed 5 bases, with 19 bases lying between them. The CDR3 has 16 amino acids. Germline V gives CDR1 GTSNPN, CDR2 SVGIG (reference sequence). The CDR3 DNA follows: TGTGCCTGGAGTGTACTTCCCCTACACCGAGGGTATGGCTACACCTTC. Translated, it gives CAWSVLPLHRGYGYTF.

This clone was detected only a few times. The chain recombines TRBV10-3 with TRBJ2-1; 10 positions match TRBD1. There are 15 residues in the CDR3. From germline, CDR1 is ENHRY and CDR2 SYGVKD. The J segment lost 7 bases and the V segment lost 2 bases, leaving 5 bases of the junction unmatched. CDR3 amino acids: CAISEGTGALNEQFF. The CDR3 DNA sequence: TGTGCCATCAGTGAGGGGACAGGGGCTTTGAATGAGCAGTTCTTC.

This clone was seen only a few times. CDR3 loop: CASSLPSVMNTEAFF. For the CDR3, the DNA is TGTGCCAGCAGCCTCCCCAGCGTGATGAACACTGAAGCTTTCTTT. This chain connects TRBV5-4 to TRBJ1-1; D call uncertain. Trimming stripped 4 bases from V and 0 bases from J, with 13 bases between. This CDR3 contains 15 residues. Germline assignment: CDR1 SGHNT and CDR2 YYREEE (reference sequence).

This chain connects TRBV29-1 to TRBJ2-2, with TRBD1 matching over 9 bases. V lost 7 bases to trimming and J lost 1 base; unmatched junction nucleotides: 4. From germline, CDR1 is SQVTM and CDR2 ANQGSEA. The CDR3 has 14 residues. The CDR3 DNA reads as TGCAGCGGGTGGGGACAGGGGAACACCGGGGAGCTGTTTTTT. Protein product: CSGWGQGNTGELFF.

The chain couples TRBV7-9 to TRBJ2-2; perhaps TRBD2 as D (6 bases). The germline V and J ends were trimmed by 2 bases and 11 bases, with 15 bases remaining between them. CDR1 SEHNR and CDR2 FQNEAQ come from the germline V gene (reference sequence). The CDR3 has 14 amino acids. CDR3 loop: CASSLIEAGRELFF. The CDR3 coding sequence is TGTGCCAGCAGCTTAATCGAGGCGGGAAGAGAGCTGTTTTTT.

The chain has TRBV4-3 and TRBJ2-2, with D perhaps TRBD1 (5 bases). Germline V gene lookup returns CDR1 LGHNA and CDR2 YSLEER. This CDR3 region has 15 residues. The ends were cut back, 1 base at V and 1 base at J, with 7 bases in the middle. For the CDR3, the DNA is TGCGCCAGCAGCCAAGGCAGGGTGAACACCGGGGAGCTGTTTTTT. Protein product: CASSQGRVNTGELFF.

Only a few counts were recorded for this clone. The chain employs TRBV11-3 and TRBJ1-1; D call uncertain. CDR3 length equals 13 residues. The germline V gene encodes CDR1 SGHNT and CDR2 YENEEA. V gave up 1 base and J gave up 2 bases, with 5 bases separating them. The CDR3 loop is CASSLGHNTEAFF. In nucleotides, the CDR3 is TGTGCCAGCAGCTTAGGGCACAACACTGAAGCTTTCTTT.

The chain is built from TRBV4-2 and TRBJ2-7; 10 bases map to TRBD2. V gave up 2 bases and J gave up 4 bases; unmatched junction bases: 8. The CDR3 loop spans 16 amino acids. Germline-derived CDR1 and CDR2 are LGHNA and YNFKEQ. The CDR3 DNA sequence: TGTGCCAGCAGCCAACCATTAGGACTAGCGGCTTACGAGCAGTACGTC. Translating gives CASSQPLGLAAYEQYV.